What follows are 7 T cell receptor beta chains derived from one specimen sequenced in a study of blood T cells in healthy people across ages. PCR was performed a second time for roughly 7 to 11 cycles using a sample-barcoded 5' primer and a J-beta primer mix. TCRdb passed the 5' RACE reads through MiXCR, listing each CDR3 protein once. There are some 710,000 distinct CDR3 sequences in the sample; more than 35% occur only once, and approximately 18% lies in the top ten. The source material was blood. Receptor source: a man older than 75 in good health.

This rearrangement joins TRBV7-8 to TRBJ2-4, with TRBD2 matching over 10 bases. Gene TRBJ2-7 matches the end of the DNA better, so the J call may be wrong. Germline loops: CDR1 SGHVS, CDR2 FQNEAQ. CDR3 size: 15 residues. The CDR3 region has the DNA TGTGCCAGCCAATTAGGACTAGCGGCTACCTACGAGCAGTACTTC. Amino acids: CASQLGLAATYEQYF.

The genes are TRBV10-3 and TRBJ2-1; D remains ambiguous. Gene TRBJ2-7 matches the end of the DNA better, so the J call may be wrong. The V gene's germline CDR1 is ENHRY and CDR2 SYGVKD. The CDR3 has 13 residues. CDR3 nucleotides: TGTGCCATCAGTGAGTCAAGAAACAATGAGCAGTACTTC. It codes for CAISESRNNEQYF.

This clonotype was recorded a few times. The V and J genes are TRBV29-1 and TRBJ1-5; D gene unclear. V was clipped by 4 bases and J by 4 bases, with 8 bases between them. Germline V gives CDR1 SQVTM, CDR2 ANQGSEA. This CDR3 is 12 amino acids long. The CDR3 loop is CSVGDTNQPQHF. CDR3 coding DNA: TGCAGCGTTGGAGACACGAATCAGCCCCAGCATTTT.

CDR3 nucleotides: TGCAGTGCTACCGACGGAGCGGGAGTTCAGGAGACCCAGTACTTC. Protein: CSATDGAGVQETQYF. The gene calls are TRBV20-1 and TRBJ2-7, with 8 bases fitting TRBD2. The J call may be faulty, since TRBJ2-5 better matches the DNA end. From germline, CDR1 is DFQATT and CDR2 SNEGSKA (reference sequence). The CDR3 runs 15 residues.

This clonotype was detected only a few times. The V and J genes are TRBV27 and TRBJ2-2, with D possibly TRBD1 on 5 matching bases. The CDR3 is 14 amino acids. CDR1 and CDR2 from the germline V gene are MNHEY and SMNVEV (reference sequence). V shed 2 bases and J shed 5 bases, with 9 bases lying between them. The CDR3 coding sequence is TGTGCCAGCAGTTTAAGACAGCTTACCGGGGAGCTGTTTTTT. Its protein product is CASSLRQLTGELFF.

The V and J genes are TRBV20-1 and TRBJ2-4, with D possibly being TRBD1 or TRBD2 (5 bases each). The end of the DNA fits TRBJ2-5 better, so the J call may be wrong. The CDR3 runs 15 residues. Germline V gives CDR1 DFQATT, CDR2 SNEGSKA (reference sequence). CDR3: CSARDGRDLQETQYF. The CDR3 bases are TGCAGTGCTAGAGATGGCAGGGACCTCCAAGAGACCCAGTACTTC.

This clonotype was observed a few times. This chain uses TRBV27 with TRBJ2-1; TRBD2 aligns across 9 bases. CDR3 length equals 15 residues. The V gene end was trimmed by 4 bases and the J gene end by 2 bases; junction bases not matched to a gene: 3. Germline V gene lookup returns CDR1 MNHEY and CDR2 SMNVEV (reference sequence). CDR3: CASSYIAGAYNEQFF. The CDR3 nucleotides read TGTGCCAGCAGTTATATAGCGGGGGCCTACAATGAGCAGTTCTTC.